This T cell receptor beta chain was recorded in a study of shared clonotypes between healthy human individuals. On the study more broadly: CD4 naive and CD4 memory each took three plates per donor, while CD8 naive took two and CD8 memory one.

Whole-study results and caveats: Clonotype sharing among donors was expected to depend on sequencing depth.

The CDR3 covers 14 residues. V gave up 5 bases and J gave up 2 bases, with 13 bases separating them. The germline V gene encodes CDR1 SGHDN and CDR2 FVKESK. The donors were all Caucasian adults (living in Nashville, Tennessee). Profiling relied on immunoSEQ multiplex PCR, and the TCRdb table lists in-frame clones only, not all of them. The sample records 2 million or so clones, 85% to 95% being singletons. In regard to this clone: Its target is unknown.

What was sequenced was naive CD4+ T cells sorted from blood. Described subset: CD45RA+ positively selected. The source of this sequence is a young man in good health. The rearrangement uses TRBV14 and TRBJ2-7; tentatively, D is TRBD1 (6 bases). Written as DNA, the CDR3 is TGTGCCAGCAGCAGTCTAGGGGGACCCTACGAGCAGTACTTC. It is translated as CASSSLGGPYEQYF.